This T cell receptor beta chain was recovered during a study of Ad26.COV2.S vaccination and SARS-CoV-2 variants (dated by TCRdb to the early 2020s). Background on the whole study: Vaccine-arm donors came from COV1001, a multicentre, randomized, double-blind, placebo-controlled phase I-IIa trial of Ad26.COV2.S in healthy adults. Sequencing of the TCRbeta repertoire served to evaluate the specificity and breadth of SARS-CoV-2-reactive T cell receptors following Ad26.COV2.S vaccination. The TCR-sequenced set comprised about 32 samples: some 20 Ad26.COV2.S vaccine recipients, 5 placebo recipients and 8 SARS-CoV-2 convalescent individuals. Ad26.COV2.S was administered intramuscularly at a dose of 5x10^10 or 1x10^11 viral particles, either as one shot or as two shots given 56 days apart. Blinding of investigators to trial group allocation was maintained during experiments and outcome assessment. Trial participants were randomized into five groups of five: low-dose or high-dose Ad26.COV2.S given once or twice, or placebo on both occasions.

V is cut by 5 bases and J by 7 bases, and the space between the germline ends is 12 bases. Taken from the germline V gene (reference sequence), the CDR1 and CDR2 loops are MNHEY and SMNVEV. The CDR3 runs 14 amino acids, cysteine and phenylalanine included. Just the 42-base CDR3 DNA is kept, in frame starting at base 1. Notes on this clone: This clone's antigen is unknown. It has no much larger one-base neighbor in the sample; base qualities were not kept.

In light of the paper, this sample's treatment or condition label describes: roughly 18 received Ad26.COV2.S at low or high dose, single or two shots; about 5 received placebo; per-sample allocation not given. For vaccine and placebo recipients, the sequenced repertoires came from samples collected on day 63 after the first injection. Cohort 1b enrolled 25 to 30 adults aged 18-55 years at a single site in Boston, USA, between 29 July and 7 August 2020. Ad26.COV2.S consisted of a replication-incompetent adenovirus type 26 vector by which a prefusion-stabilized SARS-CoV-2 spike protein from the original Wuhan strain was expressed. Study-wide findings and limitations: After vaccination, spike-specific CD8+ and CD4+ T cell responses were reported to show substantial breadth. Ad26.COV2.S recipients had higher spike-specific TCR breadth than placebo recipients (P = 0.0014). It was noted by the authors that total T cell responses may have been underestimated by the TCR breadth and depth analyses. The study was not powered for comparison of responses between vaccine doses or regimens. Vaccine and placebo recipients had comparable non-spike TCR breadth, which fits with the vaccine containing only spike.

The immunoSEQ Assay was used to sequence TCRbeta CDR3 regions. After extraction, genomic DNA underwent amplification by bias-controlled multiplex PCR, followed by high-throughput sequencing. The authors' pipeline ran thus. To quantify the absolute abundance of each unique TCRbeta CDR3 region, sequences were collapsed and filtered. T cell fraction was estimated by normalization of TCRbeta template counts to usable DNA, with usable DNA being measured through amplification of reference genes present in all nucleated cells. Repertoire TCRs were annotated as SARS-CoV-2-specific by exact matching of V gene, CDR3 amino acid sequence and J gene to a known reactive TCR set. The reference SARS-CoV-2 TCR set was obtained from MIRA and was filtered for enrichment in COVID-19-positive ImmuneCODE repertoires, whereby public or cross-reactive TCRs were removed. Drawing on the MIRA antigens, annotated TCRs were analysed further at the level of specific ORF or position within ORF. Breadth was defined as annotated unique rearrangements over total unique productive rearrangements; depth was the summed frequency of those rearrangements. Two-sided Wilcoxon rank-sum tests were used to compare TCR breadth between groups. TCRdb took over this immuneACCESS table, retaining in-frame rearrangements with V and J assigned. Such tables are incomplete; in checked studies, under half of the missing clones stem from an unresolved V gene, and the remainder is unexplained. V, J and clone size were drawn from that table, and D and trimming were deduced from the DNA. For this sample there are 350,000 to 400,000 clones; about nine tenths appear just once. 3% to 4.5% of the sample is taken by the ten largest.

The TCR originated in a person aged 18-65 years who received the Ad26.COV2.S COVID-19 vaccine or a placebo. The chain links TRBV27 with TRBJ1-6; the D gene is possibly TRBD1, with 6 bases matching. The input for sequencing was peripheral blood, taken in a trial of Ad26.COV2.S vaccine versus placebo. The nucleotide sequence is TGTGCCAGCAGTGGGGGGGCTGAGAATTCACCCCTCCACTTT. Its translation reads: CASSGGAENSPLHF.